These 30 T cell receptor beta chains share one sample of origin, sequenced in a study of PD-L1 blockade in urothelial cancer. Specified time point: pretreatment peripheral blood. Clones were sequenced by immunoSEQ multiplex PCR, and TCRdb holds only the in-frame ones, with some missing. The repertoire holds 50,000 to 75,000 clones, with about 81% as singletons. Sample: PBMCs, taken around atezolizumab (anti-PD-L1) treatment. These receptors were taken from a man between 65 and 80 years old with urothelial cancer.

The V and J genes are TRBV19 and TRBJ1-5, with 7 bases that match TRBD1. Germline assignment: CDR1 LNHDA and CDR2 SQIVND (reference sequence). The CDR3 length is 15 residues. The J segment lost 4 bases and the V segment lost 7 bases, leaving 10 bases of the junction unmatched. CDR3 region: CASNTAGTENQPQHF. The CDR3 region has the DNA TGTGCCAGTAACACAGCCGGGACAGAAAATCAGCCCCAGCATTTT.

In this sample, this clone turned up once. The chain joins TRBV4-2 to TRBJ2-7; TRBD2 is a possible D gene (6 bases). This CDR3 contains 15 residues. The V end lost 3 bases, the J end lost 4 bases, and 16 bases lay between the germline ends. The germline gives CDR1 LGHNA, CDR2 YNFKEQ. The CDR3 DNA reads TGTGCCAGCAGCCAGGAAACGGGAGTGTGGTACGAGCAGTACTTC. Translation gives CASSQETGVWYEQYF.

The chain recombines TRBV11-3 with TRBJ2-7; 9 bases are shared with TRBD2. The CDR3 consists of 15 residues. V lost 2 bases to trimming and J lost 3 bases; unmatched junction nucleotides: 5. Germline V gene data show CDR1 as SGHNT and CDR2 as YENEEA. The CDR3 loop reads CASSLNSGGHYEQYF. CDR3 DNA sequence: TGTGCCAGCAGCTTAAACAGCGGGGGGCACTACGAGCAGTACTTC.

The chain carries TRBV5-4 and TRBJ2-1; D ambiguous. CDR1 is SGHNT, CDR2 YYREEE, per germline (reference sequence). This CDR3 contains 13 residues. V was pared by 6 bases and J by 5 bases, with 12 bases between. CDR3 residues: CASIPSGHNEQFF. The CDR3 bases are TGTGCCAGCATCCCGAGTGGGCACAATGAGCAGTTCTTC.

Only one count was recorded for this clone. The V call is TRBV2, the J call TRBJ2-6, with D perhaps TRBD2 (5 bases). V lost 2 bases to trimming and J lost 3 bases, with 11 bases between them. The length of the CDR3 is 16 residues. Germline lookup yields CDR1 SNHLY and CDR2 FYNNEI. The CDR3 DNA sequence: TGTGCCAGCAGTGAAAGTCCTAGCCATGGGGCCAACGTCCTGACTTTC. Encoded protein: CASSESPSHGANVLTF.

The chain carries TRBV5-1 and TRBJ1-1; no reliable D call. This CDR3 contains 13 residues. Germline CDR1 and CDR2: SGHRS and YFSETQ. Trimming took 0 bases from V and 2 from J, leaving 5 bases between them. In DNA form, the CDR3 reads TGCGCCAGCAGCTTGGACACAAACACTGAAGCTTTCTTT. Translated, it gives CASSLDTNTEAFF.

The chain employs TRBV27 and TRBJ2-3, with a possible D match to TRBD1 (6 bases). Deletions cut 4 bases from V and 1 base from J, with 12 bases between. Germline CDR1 is MNHEY and CDR2 is SMNVEV (reference sequence). CDR3 length equals 15 residues. CDR3 sequence (DNA): TGTGCCAGCAGTTCCCAAGGGGGTGGCACAGATACGCAGTATTTT. Amino acids: CASSSQGGGTDTQYF.

The gene calls are TRBV7-3 and TRBJ2-5; the match to TRBD1 covers 7 bases. CDR3 length: 15 amino acids. Germline CDR1 and CDR2: SGHTA and FQGTGA. After removal of 5 bases from V and 5 bases from J, the junction contained 11 bases not matched to a gene. The CDR3 loop reads CASSPGKGAWETQYF. CDR3 DNA sequence: TGTGCCAGCAGCCCTGGGAAGGGGGCCTGGGAGACCCAGTACTTC.

The CDR3 coding sequence is TGCAGCGTCGTAGGGGGTACAGGGGGGGAGCAGTTCTTC. As protein: CSVVGGTGGEQFF. The chain carries TRBV29-1 and TRBJ2-1; 8 bases match TRBD1. CDR1 and CDR2 (germline): SQVTM, ANQGSEA. V lost 6 bases to trimming and J lost 10 bases; unmatched junction nucleotides: 11. The CDR3 spans 13 residues.

CDR3: CASSLGSTSGSQETQYF. CDR3 bases: TGTGCCAGCAGCTTAGGAAGCACTAGCGGCTCTCAAGAGACCCAGTACTTC. The V call is TRBV7-2, the J call TRBJ2-5; 8 bases agree with TRBD2. Germline CDR1 and CDR2: SGHTA and FQGNSA. J lost 2 bases, V lost 1 base, and 9 bases had no gene match. The length of the CDR3 is 17 residues.

V is TRBV5-1 and J is TRBJ1-4; TRBD1 is a possible D gene (5 bases). CDR1 is SGHRS, CDR2 YFSETQ, per germline. V was pared by 1 base and J by 8 bases, with 15 bases between. CDR3 size: 15 residues. This CDR3 reads CASSLSSLGGEKLFF. As DNA, the CDR3 is TGCGCCAGCAGCTTGTCTTCCCTGGGGGGGGAAAAACTGTTTTTT. Drawing the rest from reference TRBV5-1 and TRBJ1-4, the complete variable domain is KAGVTQTPRYLIKTRGQQVTLSCSPISGHRSVSWYQQTPGQGLQFLFEYFSETQRNKGNFPGRFSGRQFSNSRSEMNVSTLELGDSALYLCASSLSSLGGEKLFFGSGTQLSVL.

The rearrangement joins TRBV5-1 to TRBJ2-1; 9 positions match TRBD2. The V gene end was trimmed by 0 bases and the J gene end by 6 bases; junction bases not matched to a gene: 7. The germline V gene has CDR1 SGHRS and CDR2 YFSETQ. CDR3 length: 16 amino acids. Written as DNA, the CDR3 is TGCGCCAGCAGCTTGGCCGCGGGGGGGGTGGGCAATGAGCAGTTCTTC. Translated, it gives CASSLAAGGVGNEQFF. Supplemented by reference TRBV5-1 and TRBJ2-1, the full variable domain reads KAGVTQTPRYLIKTRGQQVTLSCSPISGHRSVSWYQQTPGQGLQFLFEYFSETQRNKGNFPGRFSGRQFSNSRSEMNVSTLELGDSALYLCASSLAAGGVGNEQFFGPGTRLTVL.

This rearrangement joins TRBV6-1 to TRBJ2-1; possible D gene TRBD2, 6 bases. The CDR3 has 13 amino acids. Trimming stripped 6 bases from V and 10 bases from J, with 16 bases between. Germline assignment: CDR1 MNHNS and CDR2 SASEGT. The CDR3 protein is CASSRERSTEQFF. The CDR3 DNA sequence: TGTGCCAGCAGCCGGGAGCGGAGTACGGAGCAGTTCTTC.

V gene TRBV18 combines with J gene TRBJ2-1, with 8 positions matching TRBD2. With V trimmed by 6 bases and J by 8 bases, 12 bases remained unmatched. CDR3 length equals 15 residues. Germline V gene sequence: CDR1 KGHSH, CDR2 LQKENI. The CDR3: CASSPASGSIDEQFF. Written as DNA, the CDR3 is TGTGCCAGCTCTCCAGCAAGCGGGAGTATCGATGAGCAGTTCTTC.

The chain uses TRBV27 and TRBJ1-2, with D possibly matching TRBD1 (5 bases). Looked up from germline, CDR1 is MNHEY and CDR2 is SMNVEV (reference sequence). This CDR3 comprises 14 residues. Trimming removed 5 bases from V and 8 bases from J, with 18 bases in between. CDR3 bases: TGTGCCAGCAGTCCCCTACTCCCGGGGGGGGGCTACACCTTC. Residues: CASSPLLPGGGYTF.

This chain connects TRBV11-2 to TRBJ2-7; 10 nucleotides match TRBD2. The CDR3 spans 17 residues. Germline V CDR1 and CDR2: SGHAT, FQNNGV. After removal of 8 bases from V and 1 base from J, the junction contained 14 bases not matched to a gene. The CDR3 is CASPNTPGLALSYEQYF. The CDR3 bases are TGTGCCAGCCCTAATACTCCGGGACTAGCGTTATCCTACGAGCAGTACTTC.

The chain employs TRBV6-5 and TRBJ2-7; the D gene is possibly TRBD2 (5 bases). CDR3 length: 13 amino acids. Looked up from germline, CDR1 is MNHEY and CDR2 is SVGAGI. The V end was cut by 8 bases, the J end by 0 bases, with 11 bases between. CDR3: CASRGRSSYEQYF. DNA of the CDR3: TGTGCCAGCCGGGGTCGCTCCTCCTACGAGCAGTACTTC.

The chain links TRBV15 to TRBJ2-2; D possibly corresponds to TRBD2 (6 bases). In germline, CDR1 is LNHNV, CDR2 YYDKDF (reference sequence). The CDR3 contains 14 residues. V lost 3 bases and J lost 2, with 7 bases in between. CDR3 loop: CATSRGGNTGELFF. In DNA form, the CDR3 reads TGTGCCACCAGCAGGGGAGGTAACACCGGGGAGCTGTTTTTT.

The chain carries TRBV29-1 and TRBJ1-1; 7 bases are shared with TRBD1. V lost 7 bases and J lost 1; bases outside the gene matches: 6. The V gene's germline CDR1 is SQVTM and CDR2 ANQGSEA. This CDR3 has 13 residues. The CDR3: CSGRQGKNTEAFF. CDR3 nucleotides: TGCAGCGGCCGACAGGGTAAGAACACTGAAGCTTTCTTT.

This chain uses TRBV27 with TRBJ2-7; D ambiguous. The V end lost 1 base, the J end lost 0 bases, and 10 bases lay between the germline ends. The CDR3 is 15 residues long. Looked up from germline, CDR1 is MNHEY and CDR2 is SMNVEV (reference sequence). This CDR3 is CASSLFSPGSYEQYF. CDR3 coding DNA: TGTGCCAGCAGTTTATTTTCCCCAGGCTCCTACGAGCAGTACTTC.

This chain connects TRBV29-1 to TRBJ2-1, with TRBD2 matching over 10 bases. CDR1 and CDR2 (germline): SQVTM, ANQGSEA. V was clipped by 5 bases and J by 0 bases; unmatched bases: 7. The CDR3 is made up of 16 amino acids. The CDR3 loop is CSVFKLAGFSYNEQFF. For the CDR3, the DNA is TGCAGCGTTTTTAAACTAGCGGGGTTCTCCTACAATGAGCAGTTCTTC.

This clone was detected a few times. This rearrangement joins TRBV2 to TRBJ2-3, with D tentatively TRBD1 (5 bases). V lost 3 bases, J lost 5 bases, and 18 bases lay in between. CDR3 size: 16 residues. Germline-derived CDR1 and CDR2 are SNHLY and FYNNEI. The CDR3 here is CASSEDSGLFGDTQYF. CDR3 DNA sequence: TGTGCCAGCAGTGAGGATTCAGGGCTCTTTGGAGATACGCAGTATTTT.

This sequence joins TRBV4-2 and TRBJ2-1; 10 nucleotides agree with TRBD1. This CDR3 is built from 16 residues. Germline trimming cut 1 base from V and 4 bases from J; bases unmatched to any gene: 4. Germline CDR1 is LGHNA and CDR2 is YNFKEQ. The CDR3 loop is CASSQGGTGAYNEQFF. The CDR3 bases are TGTGCCAGCAGCCAAGGCGGGACAGGGGCATACAATGAGCAGTTCTTC.

This chain links TRBV9 with TRBJ2-5, with a possible D match to TRBD2 (6 bases). Germline V gene lookup returns CDR1 SGDLS and CDR2 YYNGEE. CDR3 size: 16 residues. Trimming pared 3 bases from V and 2 bases from J, leaving 17 bases between. Here the CDR3 reads CASSAQLIGGQETQYF. In DNA, the CDR3 is TGTGCCAGCAGCGCTCAGCTCATTGGGGGGCAAGAGACCCAGTACTTC. Together with reference TRBV9 and TRBJ2-5, the CDR3 gives the full variable domain: DSGVTQTPKHLITATGQRVTLRCSPRSGDLSVYWYQQSLDQGLQFLIQYYNGEERAKGNILERFSAQQFPDLHSELNLSSLELGDSALYFCASSAQLIGGQETQYFGPGTRLLVL.

This clone appeared once. The J gene is TRBJ2-1, the V gene TRBV27; maybe TRBD2 (6 bases). Trimming took off 2 bases at V and 4 bases at J, with 12 bases between the two ends. CDR3 length: 15 amino acids. The germline V gene has CDR1 MNHEY and CDR2 SMNVEV (reference sequence). The CDR3 here is CASSLTLAPYNEQFF. The DNA of the CDR3 is TGTGCCAGCAGTTTAACTCTAGCGCCATACAATGAGCAGTTCTTC.

As DNA, the CDR3 is TGTGCCAGCAGGGGGGGATTCGAGAGCAATCAGCCCCAGCATTTT. It encodes CASRGGFESNQPQHF. V is TRBV25-1 and J is TRBJ1-5; a possible D gene is TRBD1 (5 bases). Germline lookup yields CDR1 MGHDK and CDR2 SYGVNS. V lost 6 bases, J lost 1 base, and 13 bases lay in between. This CDR3 has 15 amino acids.

The V and J genes are TRBV19 and TRBJ1-1; the D gene is possibly TRBD1 (5 bases). CDR3 length: 14 amino acids. Looked up from germline, CDR1 is LNHDA and CDR2 is SQIVND (reference sequence). Trimming stripped 5 bases from V and 1 base from J, with 11 bases between. The CDR3 region is CASSPRTGNTEAFF. Here the CDR3 DNA reads TGTGCCAGTAGTCCCCGAACAGGGAACACTGAAGCTTTCTTT.

This chain uses TRBV5-6 with TRBJ1-1; 7 nucleotides align to TRBD1. This CDR3 contains 16 residues. Unmatched junction bases numbered 10, after V lost 4 bases and J lost 1 base. Germline V CDR1 and CDR2: SGHDT, YYEEEE. CDR3: CASSLFFYRGNTEAFF. CDR3 nucleotide sequence: TGTGCCAGCAGCCTATTTTTCTACAGGGGGAACACTGAAGCTTTCTTT.

The V call is TRBV27, the J call TRBJ2-7; TRBD2 might be the D (6 bases). CDR3 length equals 14 residues. The V and J ends lost 3 bases and 0 bases respectively, with 9 bases between them. Germline-derived CDR1 and CDR2 are MNHEY and SMNVEV (reference sequence). The DNA of the CDR3 is TGTGCCAGCAGTTTCGGGGGACCCTCCTACGAGCAGTACTTC. Protein product: CASSFGGPSYEQYF.

V and J are TRBV5-5 and TRBJ1-5; unclear D gene. This CDR3 spans 13 amino acids. The V end was cut by 1 base, the J end by 11 bases, with 13 bases between. Germline loops: CDR1 SGHKS, CDR2 YYEKEE (reference sequence). CDR3 coding DNA: TGTGCCAGCAGCTTGAGCCAGCGCTCGTCCCAGCATTTT. This sequence encodes CASSLSQRSSQHF.